This is a list of T cell receptor beta chains from one sample in a study of blood T cell repertoires in COVID-19. Sequenced by immunoSEQ multiplex PCR; TCRdb stores in-frame clones only, minus some. The sample has about 25,000 clones, around 86% seen once. Specimen: peripheral blood. The receptors shown here come from a man aged 50 to 59 with active COVID-19. The conserved cysteine and the conserved F or W are not part of the CDR3 here.

CDR3: ASSERSGGIKGYGYT; V: TRBV10-2; J: TRBJ1-2; length: 15
CDR3: ASSQGGRSYNSPLH; V: TRBV14; J: TRBJ1-6; length: 14
CDR3: ASSIRDRGLSTDTQY; V: TRBV9; J: TRBJ2-3; length: 15
CDR3: SAQDQETQY; V: TRBV20-1; J: TRBJ2-5; length: 9
CDR3: ASSSTGNTEAF; V: TRBV5-1; J: TRBJ1-1; length: 11
CDR3: ASSPVGGQETQY; V: TRBV4-2; J: TRBJ2-5; length: 12
CDR3: ASSLNTGVQF; V: TRBV11-3; J: TRBJ2-1; length: 10
CDR3: ASSSWGELAGGGETQY; V: TRBV11-3; J: TRBJ2-5; length: 16
CDR3: SASHTGTSGETQY; V: TRBV20-1; J: TRBJ2-5; length: 13
CDR3: ATSSGTGNTDTQY; V: TRBV15; J: TRBJ2-3; length: 13